This TCR beta chain was identified in a study of blood T cell repertoires in COVID-19. This CDR3 spans 13 amino acids. V was cut by 7 bases and J by 8 bases, with 15 bases left in between. Germline CDR1 and CDR2: LNHDA and SQIVND (reference sequence). Data came from immunoSEQ multiplex PCR; TCRdb stores just in-frame clones and leaves some out. The table records 250,000 to 350,000 clones, roughly 90% of them present only once. The clonotype originates from a woman under 40 with COVID-19, enrolled during active disease. Sequenced input: peripheral blood. The J gene is TRBJ2-1, the V gene TRBV19, with D possibly matching TRBD1 (7 bases). CDR3 amino acids: CASNAGGIDEQFF. The CDR3 DNA reads TGTGCCAGTAATGCAGGGGGGATCGATGAGCAGTTCTTC.